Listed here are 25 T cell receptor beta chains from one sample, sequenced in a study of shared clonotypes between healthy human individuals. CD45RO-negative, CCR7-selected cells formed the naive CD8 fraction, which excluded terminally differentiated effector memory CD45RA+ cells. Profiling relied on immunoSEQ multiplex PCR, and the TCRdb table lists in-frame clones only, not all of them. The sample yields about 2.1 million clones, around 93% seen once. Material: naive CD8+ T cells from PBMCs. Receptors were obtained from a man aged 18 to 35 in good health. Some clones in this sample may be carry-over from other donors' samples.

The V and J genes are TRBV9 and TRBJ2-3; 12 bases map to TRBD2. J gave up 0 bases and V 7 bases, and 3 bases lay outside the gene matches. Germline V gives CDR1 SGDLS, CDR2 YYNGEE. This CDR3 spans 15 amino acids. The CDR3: CASGGTSGSTDTQYF. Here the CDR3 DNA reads TGTGCCAGCGGGGGGACTAGCGGGAGCACAGATACGCAGTATTTT.

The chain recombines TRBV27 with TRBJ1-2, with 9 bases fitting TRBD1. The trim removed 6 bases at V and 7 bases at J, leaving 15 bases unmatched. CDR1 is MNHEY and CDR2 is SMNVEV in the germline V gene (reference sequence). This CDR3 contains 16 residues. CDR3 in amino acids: CASSPLNPGQGSGYTF. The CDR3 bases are TGTGCCAGCAGCCCCCTAAACCCGGGACAGGGATCTGGCTACACCTTC.

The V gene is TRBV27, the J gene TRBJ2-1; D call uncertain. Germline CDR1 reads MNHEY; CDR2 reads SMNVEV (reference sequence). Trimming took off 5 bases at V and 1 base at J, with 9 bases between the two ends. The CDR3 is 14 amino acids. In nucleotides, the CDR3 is TGTGCCAGCAGTCTCCCCCCGTCCTACAATGAGCAGTTCTTC. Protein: CASSLPPSYNEQFF.

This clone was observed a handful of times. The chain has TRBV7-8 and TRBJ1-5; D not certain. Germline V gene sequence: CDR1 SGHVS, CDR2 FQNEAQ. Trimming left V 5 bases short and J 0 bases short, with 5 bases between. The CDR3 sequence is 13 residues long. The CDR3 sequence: CASSGGSNQPQHF. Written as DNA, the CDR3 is TGTGCCAGCAGCGGTGGTAGCAATCAGCCCCAGCATTTT. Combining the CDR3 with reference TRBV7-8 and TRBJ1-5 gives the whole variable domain GAGVSQSPRYKVAKRGQDVALRCDPISGHVSLFWYQQALGQGPEFLTYFQNEAQLDKSGLPSDRFFAERPEGSVSTLKIQRTQQEDSAVYLCASSGGSNQPQHFGDGTRLSIL.

CDR3 region: CASSPLLAMVDEQFF. CDR3 coding DNA: TGTGCCAGCAGCCCCCTCCTAGCAATGGTTGATGAGCAGTTCTTC. V gene TRBV7-9 combines with J gene TRBJ2-1, with D maybe TRBD2 (5 bases). CDR3 length: 15 residues. CDR1 is SEHNR and CDR2 is FQNEAQ in the germline V gene (reference sequence). V was clipped by 5 bases and J by 8 bases, with 19 bases between them.

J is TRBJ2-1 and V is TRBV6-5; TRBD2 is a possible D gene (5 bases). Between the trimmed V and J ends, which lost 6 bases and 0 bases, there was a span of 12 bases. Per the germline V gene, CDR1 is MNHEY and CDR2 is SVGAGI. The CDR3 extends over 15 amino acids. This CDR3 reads CASRMDWSSYNEQFF. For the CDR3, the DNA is TGTGCCAGCAGGATGGACTGGAGCTCCTACAATGAGCAGTTCTTC.

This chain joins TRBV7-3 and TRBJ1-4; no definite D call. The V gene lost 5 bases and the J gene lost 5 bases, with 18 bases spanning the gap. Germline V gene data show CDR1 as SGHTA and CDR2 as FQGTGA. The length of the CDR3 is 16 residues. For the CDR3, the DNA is TGTGCCAGCAGCCACAGAACGTACGCGGTGAATGAAAAACTGTTTTTT. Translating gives CASSHRTYAVNEKLFF.

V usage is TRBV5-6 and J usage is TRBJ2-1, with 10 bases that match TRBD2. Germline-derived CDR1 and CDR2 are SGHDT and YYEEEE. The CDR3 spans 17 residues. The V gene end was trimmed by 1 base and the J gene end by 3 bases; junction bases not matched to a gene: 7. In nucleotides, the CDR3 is TGTGCCAGCAGCTTGAGTACTAGCGGGGTCTTCTACAATGAGCAGTTCTTC. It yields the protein CASSLSTSGVFYNEQFF.

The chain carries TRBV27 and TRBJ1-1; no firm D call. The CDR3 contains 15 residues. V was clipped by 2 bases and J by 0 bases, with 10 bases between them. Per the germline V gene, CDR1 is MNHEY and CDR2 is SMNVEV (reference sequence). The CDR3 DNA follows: TGTGCCAGCAGTTTAGGTGTCCTTATGAACACTGAAGCTTTCTTT. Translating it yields CASSLGVLMNTEAFF.

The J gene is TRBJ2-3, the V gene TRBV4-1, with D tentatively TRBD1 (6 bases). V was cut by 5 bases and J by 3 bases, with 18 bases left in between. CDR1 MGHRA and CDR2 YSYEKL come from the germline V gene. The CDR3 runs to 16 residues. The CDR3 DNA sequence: TGCGCCAGCAGCTATTCACAGGGAATTAGTACAGATACGCAGTATTTT. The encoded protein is CASSYSQGISTDTQYF.

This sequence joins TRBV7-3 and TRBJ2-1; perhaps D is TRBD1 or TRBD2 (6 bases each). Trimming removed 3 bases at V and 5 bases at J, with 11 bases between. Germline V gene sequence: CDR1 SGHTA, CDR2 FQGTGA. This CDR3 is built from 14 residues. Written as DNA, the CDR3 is TGTGCCAGCAGCTTCGTAGGGGGGAACAATGAGCAGTTCTTC. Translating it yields CASSFVGGNNEQFF.

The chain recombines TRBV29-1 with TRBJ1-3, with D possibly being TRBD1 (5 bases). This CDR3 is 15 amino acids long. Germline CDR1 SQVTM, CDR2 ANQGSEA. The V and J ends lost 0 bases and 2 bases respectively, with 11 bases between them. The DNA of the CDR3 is TGCAGCGTTGAAGATCCCAGGGAAGCTGGAAACACCATATATTTT. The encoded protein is CSVEDPREAGNTIYF.

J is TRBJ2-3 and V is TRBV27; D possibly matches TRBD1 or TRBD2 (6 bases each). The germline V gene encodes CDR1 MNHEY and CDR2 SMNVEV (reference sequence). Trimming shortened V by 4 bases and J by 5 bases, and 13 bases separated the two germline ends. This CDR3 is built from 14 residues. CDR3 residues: CASSWTGGLDTQYF. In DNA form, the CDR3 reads TGTGCCAGCAGTTGGACTGGGGGGCTAGATACGCAGTATTTT.

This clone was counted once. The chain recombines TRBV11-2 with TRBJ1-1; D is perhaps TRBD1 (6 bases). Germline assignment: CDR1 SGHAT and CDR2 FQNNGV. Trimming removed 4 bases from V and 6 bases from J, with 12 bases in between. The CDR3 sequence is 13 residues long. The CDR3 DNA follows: TGTGCCAGCAGCTCCGAGGGGGGGGCTGAAGCTTTCTTT. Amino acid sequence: CASSSEGGAEAFF.

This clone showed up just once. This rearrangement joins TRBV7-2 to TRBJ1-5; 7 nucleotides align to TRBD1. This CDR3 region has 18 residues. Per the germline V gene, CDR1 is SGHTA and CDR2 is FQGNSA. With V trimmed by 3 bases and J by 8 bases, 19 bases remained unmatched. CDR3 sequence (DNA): TGTGCCAGCAGCTTCAGCAAAAGGACAGGACGGCCACCGAAGCCCCAGCATTTT. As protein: CASSFSKRTGRPPKPQHF.

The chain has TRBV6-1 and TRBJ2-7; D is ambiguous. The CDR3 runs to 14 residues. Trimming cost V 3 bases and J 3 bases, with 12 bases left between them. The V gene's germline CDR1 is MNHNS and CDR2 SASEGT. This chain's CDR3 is CASSDSGYHYEQYF. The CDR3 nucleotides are TGTGCCAGCAGTGACTCTGGGTACCACTACGAGCAGTACTTC.

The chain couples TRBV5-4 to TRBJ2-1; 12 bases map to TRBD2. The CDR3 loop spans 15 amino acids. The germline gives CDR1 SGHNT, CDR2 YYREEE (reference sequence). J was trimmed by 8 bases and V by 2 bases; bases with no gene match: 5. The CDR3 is CASSFTSGRPDEQFF. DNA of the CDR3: TGTGCCAGCAGCTTCACTAGCGGGAGGCCGGATGAGCAGTTCTTC.

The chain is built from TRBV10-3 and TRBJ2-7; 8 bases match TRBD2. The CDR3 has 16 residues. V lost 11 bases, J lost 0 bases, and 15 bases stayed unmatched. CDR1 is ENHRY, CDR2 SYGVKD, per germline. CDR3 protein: CASRASLAGSSYEQYF. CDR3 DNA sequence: TGTGCCTCGAGGGCTAGTCTAGCGGGCAGCTCCTACGAGCAGTACTTC.

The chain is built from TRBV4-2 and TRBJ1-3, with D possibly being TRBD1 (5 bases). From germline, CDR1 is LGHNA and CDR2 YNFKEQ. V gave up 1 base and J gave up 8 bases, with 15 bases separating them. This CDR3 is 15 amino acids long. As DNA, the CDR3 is TGTGCCAGCAGCCAAGTTCCAGGGCGCGCGGACACCATATATTTT. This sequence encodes CASSQVPGRADTIYF.

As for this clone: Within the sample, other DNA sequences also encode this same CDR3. CDR3 DNA: TGCAGTGCGAGCCAAGAGACCCAGTACTTC. Protein: CSASQETQYF. This chain links TRBV20-1 with TRBJ2-5; no firm D call. The CDR3 totals 10 residues. Germline values: CDR1 DFQATT, CDR2 SNEGSKA (reference sequence). V lost 6 bases, J lost 1 base, and 3 bases lay in between.

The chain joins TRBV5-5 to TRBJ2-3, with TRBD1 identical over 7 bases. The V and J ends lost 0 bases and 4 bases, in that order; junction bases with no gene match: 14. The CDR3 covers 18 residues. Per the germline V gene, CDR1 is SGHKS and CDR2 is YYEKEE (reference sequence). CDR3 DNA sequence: TGTGCCAGCAGCTTGGTGGGACAGTTCGTCGCCGATGCAGATACGCAGTATTTT. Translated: CASSLVGQFVADADTQYF. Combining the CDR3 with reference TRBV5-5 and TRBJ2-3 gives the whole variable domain DAGVTQSPTHLIKTRGQQVTLRCSPISGHKSVSWYQQVLGQGPQFIFQYYEKEERGRGNFPDRFSARQFPNYSSELNVNALLLGDSALYLCASSLVGQFVADADTQYFGPGTRLTVL.

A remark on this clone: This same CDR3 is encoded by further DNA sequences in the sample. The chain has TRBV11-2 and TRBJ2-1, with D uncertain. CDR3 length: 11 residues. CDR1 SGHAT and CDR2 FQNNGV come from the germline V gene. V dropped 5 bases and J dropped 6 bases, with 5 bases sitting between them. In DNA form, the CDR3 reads TGTGCCAGCAGCCGAGGCAATGAGCAGTTCTTC. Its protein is CASSRGNEQFF.

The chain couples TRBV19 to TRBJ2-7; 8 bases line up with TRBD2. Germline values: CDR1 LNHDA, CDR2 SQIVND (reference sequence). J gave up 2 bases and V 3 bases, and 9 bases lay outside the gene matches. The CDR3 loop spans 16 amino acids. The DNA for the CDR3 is TGTGCCAGTAGTATTACGGGACTAGGGAATCCCTACGAGCAGTACTTC. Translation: CASSITGLGNPYEQYF.

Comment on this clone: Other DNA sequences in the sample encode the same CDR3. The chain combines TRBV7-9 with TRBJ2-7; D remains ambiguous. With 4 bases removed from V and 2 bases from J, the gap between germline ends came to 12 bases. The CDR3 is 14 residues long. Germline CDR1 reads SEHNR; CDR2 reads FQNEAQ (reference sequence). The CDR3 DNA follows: TGTGCCAGCAGCTCACCCCAGTTACCCTACGAGCAGTACTTC. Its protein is CASSSPQLPYEQYF.

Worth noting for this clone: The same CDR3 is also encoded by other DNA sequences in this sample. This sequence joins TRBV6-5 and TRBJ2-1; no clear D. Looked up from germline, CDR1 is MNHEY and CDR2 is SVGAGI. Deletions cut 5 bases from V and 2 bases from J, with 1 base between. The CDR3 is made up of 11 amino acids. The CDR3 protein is CASSTYNEQFF. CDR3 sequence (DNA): TGTGCCAGCAGTACCTACAATGAGCAGTTCTTC.